This T cell receptor (beta chain) was recovered during a study of molecular identifiers for immune sequencing clone quantification. This CDR3 comprises 17 residues. J lost 2 bases, V lost 2 bases, and 7 bases had no gene match. Germline CDR1 and CDR2: MDHEN and SYDVKM. This clonotype was seen many times. In TCRdb, the PCR reads were re-called with MiXCR into one record per CDR3 protein. Of 60,000 to 70,000 distinct CDR3 sequences listed, around 18% are singletons. The chain employs TRBV28 and TRBJ1-4; 8 bases agree with TRBD1. This TCR was recovered from a human donor in good health. Some libraries in this study had Jurkat cell RNA spiked in. Material: naive CD8+ T cells from blood, with Jurkat cell RNA spiked in. The subset: FACS-sorted CD8+CD4-CCR7+CD45RA+ naive T cells. The CDR3 loop is CASSLSRQGNTNEKLFF. The CDR3 nucleotides are TGTGCCAGCAGTTTAAGCCGACAGGGGAATACTAATGAAAAACTGTTTTTT.